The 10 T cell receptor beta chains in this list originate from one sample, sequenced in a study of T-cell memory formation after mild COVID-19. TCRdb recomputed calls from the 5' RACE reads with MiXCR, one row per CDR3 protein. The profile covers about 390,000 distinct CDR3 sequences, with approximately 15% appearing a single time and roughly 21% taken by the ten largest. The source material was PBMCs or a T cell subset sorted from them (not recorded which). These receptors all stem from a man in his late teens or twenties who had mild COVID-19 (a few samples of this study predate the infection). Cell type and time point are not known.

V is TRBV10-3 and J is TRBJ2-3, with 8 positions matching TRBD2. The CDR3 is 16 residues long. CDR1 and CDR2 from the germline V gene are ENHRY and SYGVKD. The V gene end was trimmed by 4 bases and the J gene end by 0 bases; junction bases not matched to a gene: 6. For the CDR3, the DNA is TGTGCCATCAGTGGAAAAGCGGGGGTTAGCACAGATACGCAGTATTTT. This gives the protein CAISGKAGVSTDTQYF.

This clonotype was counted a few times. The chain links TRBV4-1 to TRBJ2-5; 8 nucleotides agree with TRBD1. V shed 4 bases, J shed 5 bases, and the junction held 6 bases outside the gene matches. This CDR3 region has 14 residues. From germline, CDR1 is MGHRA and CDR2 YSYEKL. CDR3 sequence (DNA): TGCGCCAGCAGCCCCGGACAGGGCGTCGAGACCCAGTACTTC. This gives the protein CASSPGQGVETQYF.

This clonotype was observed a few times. This CDR3 reads CSGTAGGRLVSYNEQFF. CDR3 nucleotide sequence: TGCAGCGGTACGGCGGGGGGCCGCTTAGTTTCCTACAATGAGCAGTTCTTC. The chain recombines TRBV29-1 with TRBJ2-1; 8 nucleotides agree with TRBD2. J was trimmed by 1 base and V by 7 bases; bases with no gene match: 15. CDR3 length: 17 residues. Germline CDR1 SQVTM, CDR2 ANQGSEA.

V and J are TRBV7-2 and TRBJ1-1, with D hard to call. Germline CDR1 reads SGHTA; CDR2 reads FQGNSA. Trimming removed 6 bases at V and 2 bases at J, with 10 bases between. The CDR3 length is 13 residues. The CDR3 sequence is CASSRAVNTEAFF. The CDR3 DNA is TGTGCCAGCAGTAGGGCCGTAAACACTGAAGCTTTCTTT.

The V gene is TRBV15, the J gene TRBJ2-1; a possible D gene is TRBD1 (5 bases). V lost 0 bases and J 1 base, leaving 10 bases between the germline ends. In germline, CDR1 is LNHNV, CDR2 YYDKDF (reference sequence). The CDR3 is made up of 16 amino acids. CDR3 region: CATSREVRASYNEQFF. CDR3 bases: TGTGCCACCAGCAGAGAGGTCAGGGCGTCCTACAATGAGCAGTTCTTC.

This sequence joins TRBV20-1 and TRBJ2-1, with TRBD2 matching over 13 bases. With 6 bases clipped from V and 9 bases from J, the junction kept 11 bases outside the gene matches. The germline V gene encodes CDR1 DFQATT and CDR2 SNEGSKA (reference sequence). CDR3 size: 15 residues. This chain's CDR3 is CSADILAGGPGEQFF. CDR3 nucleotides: TGCAGTGCCGACATACTAGCGGGGGGGCCGGGTGAGCAGTTCTTC.

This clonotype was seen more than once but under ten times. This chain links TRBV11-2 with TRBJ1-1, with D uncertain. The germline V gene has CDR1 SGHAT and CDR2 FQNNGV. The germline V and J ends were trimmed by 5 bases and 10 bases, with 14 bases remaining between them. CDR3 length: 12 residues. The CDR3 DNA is TGTGCCAGCAGCCCCGCGGCCCCAGGAGCTTTCTTT. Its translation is CASSPAAPGAFF.

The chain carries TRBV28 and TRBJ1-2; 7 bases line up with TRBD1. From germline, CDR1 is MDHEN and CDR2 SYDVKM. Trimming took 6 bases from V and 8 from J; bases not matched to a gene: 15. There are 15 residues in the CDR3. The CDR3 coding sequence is TGTGCCAGCAGCGCCGCCGGACAGGCCAGCAGCGGCTACACCTTC. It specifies CASSAAGQASSGYTF.

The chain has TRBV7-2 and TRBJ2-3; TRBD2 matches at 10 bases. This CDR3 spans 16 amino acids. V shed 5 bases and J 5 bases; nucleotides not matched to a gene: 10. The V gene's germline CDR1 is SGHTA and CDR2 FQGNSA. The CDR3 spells CASSRQTSGVVDTQYF. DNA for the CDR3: TGTGCCAGCAGCCGGCAAACTAGCGGGGTTGTAGATACGCAGTATTTT.

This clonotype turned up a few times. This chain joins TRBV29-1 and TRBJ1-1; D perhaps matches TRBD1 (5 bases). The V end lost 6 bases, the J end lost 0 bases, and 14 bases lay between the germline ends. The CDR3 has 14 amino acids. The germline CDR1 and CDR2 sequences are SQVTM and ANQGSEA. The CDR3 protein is CSVWDEGMNTEAFF. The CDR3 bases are TGCAGCGTGTGGGATGAGGGGATGAACACTGAAGCTTTCTTT.